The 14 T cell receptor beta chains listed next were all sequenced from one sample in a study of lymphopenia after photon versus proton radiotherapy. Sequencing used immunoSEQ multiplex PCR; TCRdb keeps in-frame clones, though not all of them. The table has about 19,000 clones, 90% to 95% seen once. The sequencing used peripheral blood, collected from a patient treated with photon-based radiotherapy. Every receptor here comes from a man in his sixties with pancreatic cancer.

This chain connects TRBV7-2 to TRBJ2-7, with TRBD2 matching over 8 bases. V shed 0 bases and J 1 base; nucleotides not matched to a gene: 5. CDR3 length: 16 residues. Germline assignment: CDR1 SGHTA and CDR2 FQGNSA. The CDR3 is CASSLARGARSYEQYF. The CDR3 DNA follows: TGTGCCAGCAGCTTAGCGCGGGGGGCGCGATCCTACGAGCAGTACTTC.

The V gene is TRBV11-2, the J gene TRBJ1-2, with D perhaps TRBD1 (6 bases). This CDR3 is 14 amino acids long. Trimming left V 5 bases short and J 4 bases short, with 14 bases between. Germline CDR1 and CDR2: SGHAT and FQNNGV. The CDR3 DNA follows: TGTGCCAGCAGCGAGACGATGGACAGCTATGGCTACACCTTC. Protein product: CASSETMDSYGYTF.

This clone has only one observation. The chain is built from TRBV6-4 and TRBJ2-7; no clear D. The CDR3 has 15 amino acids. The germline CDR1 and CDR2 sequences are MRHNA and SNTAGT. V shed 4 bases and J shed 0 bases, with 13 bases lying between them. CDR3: CASSAERRSSYEQYF. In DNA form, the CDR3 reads TGTGCCAGCAGTGCGGAACGTCGGAGCTCCTACGAGCAGTACTTC.

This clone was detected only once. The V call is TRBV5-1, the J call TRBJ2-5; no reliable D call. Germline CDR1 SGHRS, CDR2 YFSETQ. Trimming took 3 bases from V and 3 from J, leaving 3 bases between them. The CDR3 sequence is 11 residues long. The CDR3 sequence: CASSWEETQYF. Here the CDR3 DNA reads TGCGCCAGCAGCTGGGAAGAGACCCAGTACTTC.

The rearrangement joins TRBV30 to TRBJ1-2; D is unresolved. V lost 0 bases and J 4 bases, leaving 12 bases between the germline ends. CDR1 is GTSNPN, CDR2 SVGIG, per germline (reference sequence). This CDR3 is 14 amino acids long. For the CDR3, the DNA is TGTGCCTGGAGTGTACCCACGGAACGCTATGGCTACACCTTC. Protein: CAWSVPTERYGYTF.

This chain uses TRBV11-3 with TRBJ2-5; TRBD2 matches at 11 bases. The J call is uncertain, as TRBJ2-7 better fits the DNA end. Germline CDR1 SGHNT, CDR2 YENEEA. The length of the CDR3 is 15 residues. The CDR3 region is CASSLGTSGLYEQYF. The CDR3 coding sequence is TGTGCCAGCAGCCTTGGGACTAGCGGCCTCTACGAGCAGTACTTC.

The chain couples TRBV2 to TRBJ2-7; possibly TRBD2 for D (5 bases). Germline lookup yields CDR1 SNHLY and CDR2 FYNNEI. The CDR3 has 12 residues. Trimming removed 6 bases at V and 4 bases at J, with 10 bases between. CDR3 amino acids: CASSLGVYEQYF. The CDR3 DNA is TGTGCCAGCAGCCTCGGGGTTTACGAGCAGTACTTC.

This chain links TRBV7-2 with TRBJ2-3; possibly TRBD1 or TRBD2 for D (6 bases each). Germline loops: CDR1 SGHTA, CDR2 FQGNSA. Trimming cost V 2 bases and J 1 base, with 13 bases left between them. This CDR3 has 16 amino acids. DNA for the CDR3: TGTGCCAGCAGCTTACGGGGGCCGGTGGGCACAGATACGCAGTATTTT. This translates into CASSLRGPVGTDTQYF.

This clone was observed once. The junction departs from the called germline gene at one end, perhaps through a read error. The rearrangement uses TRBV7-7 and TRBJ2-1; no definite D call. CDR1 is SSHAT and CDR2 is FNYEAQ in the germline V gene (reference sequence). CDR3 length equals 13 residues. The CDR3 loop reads CASSLGFRNEQFF. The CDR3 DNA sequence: TGTGCTAGCAGCTTGGGGTTCCGCAATGAGCAGTTCTTC.

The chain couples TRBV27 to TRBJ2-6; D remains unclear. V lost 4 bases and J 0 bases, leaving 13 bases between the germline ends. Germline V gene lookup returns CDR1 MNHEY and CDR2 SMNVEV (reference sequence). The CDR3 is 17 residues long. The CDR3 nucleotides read TGTGCCAGCAGTTCCAACCTGGCCTTCTCTGGGGCCAACGTCCTGACTTTC. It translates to CASSSNLAFSGANVLTF.

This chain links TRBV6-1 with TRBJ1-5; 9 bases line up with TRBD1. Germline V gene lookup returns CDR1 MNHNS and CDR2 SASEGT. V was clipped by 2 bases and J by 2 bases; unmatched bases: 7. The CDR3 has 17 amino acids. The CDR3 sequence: CASSELTGGIGNQPQHF. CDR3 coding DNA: TGTGCCAGCAGTGAACTAACAGGGGGCATCGGCAATCAGCCCCAGCATTTT.

CDR3 bases: TGCGCCAGCAGTGGGGGTTCAGGCCAGCCCCAGCATTTT. This sequence encodes CASSGGSGQPQHF. J is TRBJ1-5 and V is TRBV5-1; D might be TRBD1 (5 bases). Trimming cost V 5 bases and J 7 bases, with 13 bases left between them. CDR3 size: 13 residues. Germline CDR1 and CDR2: SGHRS and YFSETQ.

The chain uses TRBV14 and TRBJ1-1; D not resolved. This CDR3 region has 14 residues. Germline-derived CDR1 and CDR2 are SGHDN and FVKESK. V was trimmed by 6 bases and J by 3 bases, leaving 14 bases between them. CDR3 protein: CASSLGWLDTEAFF. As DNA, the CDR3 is TGTGCCAGCAGTTTAGGTTGGTTGGACACTGAAGCTTTCTTT.

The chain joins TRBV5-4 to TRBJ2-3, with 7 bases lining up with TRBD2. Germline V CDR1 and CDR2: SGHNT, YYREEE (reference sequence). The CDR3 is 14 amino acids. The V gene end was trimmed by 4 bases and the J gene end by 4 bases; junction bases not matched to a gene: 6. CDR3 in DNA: TGTGCCAGCAGCCAGCCGAGCGGGGCAGATACGCAGTATTTT. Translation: CASSQPSGADTQYF.